The 10 T cell receptor beta chains presented below share a single source sample, sequenced in a study of T cell responses to AZD1222 COVID-19 vaccine. Only in-frame clones appear in the TCRdb table, and some are missing; sequencing was by immunoSEQ multiplex PCR. The table records fewer than 200,000 clones, about 90% of them present only once. The source material was peripheral blood, sampled on day 0 of AZD1222 vaccination. The source is an adult in good health.

This sequence joins TRBV2 and TRBJ1-6; D gene ambiguous. V was trimmed by 4 bases and J by 9 bases, leaving 4 bases between them. Looked up from germline, CDR1 is SNHLY and CDR2 is FYNNEI. This CDR3 contains 11 residues. This CDR3 is CASSVVSPLHF. The CDR3, as DNA: TGTGCCAGCAGTGTGGTTTCACCCCTCCACTTT.

The rearrangement uses TRBV4-3 and TRBJ2-7; unclear D gene. The CDR3 runs 16 residues. Germline CDR1 reads LGHNA; CDR2 reads YSLEER. V was cut by 0 bases and J by 3 bases, with 15 bases left in between. The CDR3 here is CASSQEISGADYEQYF. For the CDR3, the DNA is TGCGCCAGCAGCCAAGAAATATCTGGAGCCGACTACGAGCAGTACTTC.

This rearrangement joins TRBV12-3 or TRBV12-4 to TRBJ1-3; 9 bases agree with TRBD1. This CDR3 region has 12 residues. CDR3 bases: TGTGCTACAGGGGGCACGGGAAACACCATATATTTT. Residues: CATGGTGNTIYF.

V usage is TRBV27 and J usage is TRBJ1-2; no clear D. Germline V lookup: CDR1 MNHEY, CDR2 SMNVEV (reference sequence). This CDR3 is built from 13 residues. V was trimmed by 3 bases and J by 2 bases, leaving 7 bases between them. The CDR3 DNA is TGTGCCAGCAGTTTCCTAGACAACTATGGCTACACCTTC. Translated, it gives CASSFLDNYGYTF.

V and J are TRBV28 and TRBJ1-6, with D tentatively TRBD1 (6 bases). CDR1 and CDR2 (germline): MDHEN, SYDVKM. This CDR3 has 15 residues. The V end lost 3 bases, the J end lost 9 bases, and 15 bases lay between the germline ends. The CDR3 DNA is TGTGCCAGCAGTTTGGTACAGGGAAGACTTTCACCCCTCCACTTT. This codes for CASSLVQGRLSPLHF.

J is TRBJ1-6 and V is TRBV6-5, with a weak D call TRBD1 (6 bases). The CDR3 extends over 16 amino acids. Looked up from germline, CDR1 is MNHEY and CDR2 is SVGAGI. V was pared by 6 bases and J by 10 bases, with 22 bases between. The CDR3, as DNA: TGTGCCAGCAGCTACACGGACAGAGTACCGGGGTCACCCCTCCACTTT. Protein sequence: CASSYTDRVPGSPLHF.

V gene TRBV2 combines with J gene TRBJ2-7; D is unclear. Germline V lookup: CDR1 SNHLY, CDR2 FYNNEI. V was trimmed by 2 bases and J by 4 bases, leaving 9 bases between them. The CDR3 is made up of 13 amino acids. This chain's CDR3 is CASSERSLYEQYF. CDR3 DNA: TGTGCCAGCAGTGAAAGGTCACTGTACGAGCAGTACTTC. The full variable domain, in which reference TRBV2 and TRBJ2-7 provide the parts outside the CDR3, is EPEVTQTPSHQVTQMGQEVILRCVPISNHLYFYWYRQILGQKVEFLVSFYNNEISEKSEIFDDQFSVERPDGSNFTLKIRSTKLEDSAMYFCASSERSLYEQYFGPGTRLTVT.

The chain carries TRBV28 and TRBJ1-1, with D unclear. The CDR3 contains 14 residues. Trimming cost V 5 bases and J 0 bases, with 10 bases left between them. In germline, CDR1 is MDHEN, CDR2 SYDVKM. For the CDR3, the DNA is TGTGCCAGCAGTCCATGGACCTTGAACACTGAAGCTTTCTTT. This gives the protein CASSPWTLNTEAFF.

V and J are TRBV19 and TRBJ1-6; 9 positions agree with TRBD1. The V gene end was trimmed by 5 bases and the J gene end by 6 bases; junction bases not matched to a gene: 8. CDR1 is LNHDA, CDR2 SQIVND, per germline (reference sequence). The CDR3 is made up of 16 amino acids. CDR3 sequence: CASSVQQGASNSPLHF. The DNA of the CDR3 is TGTGCCAGTAGTGTCCAACAGGGGGCTAGTAATTCACCCCTCCACTTT. Combining the CDR3 with reference TRBV19 and TRBJ1-6 gives the whole variable domain DGGITQSPKYLFRKEGQNVTLSCEQNLNHDAMYWYRQDPGQGLRLIYYSQIVNDFQKGDIAEGYSVSREKKESFPLTVTSAQKNPTAFYLCASSVQQGASNSPLHFGNGTRLTVT.

V is TRBV28 and J is TRBJ1-1; tentatively, D is TRBD1 (6 bases). V was clipped by 5 bases and J by 4 bases, with 17 bases between them. The CDR3 has 15 amino acids. Germline V CDR1 and CDR2: MDHEN, SYDVKM. The chain's CDR3 is CASSPHTGTTTEAFF. The CDR3, as DNA: TGTGCCAGCAGTCCACATACAGGGACTACCACTGAAGCTTTCTTT. The complete variable domain, with remaining parts taken from reference TRBV28 and TRBJ1-1, reads DVKVTQSSRYLVKRTGEKVFLECVQDMDHENMFWYRQDPGLGLRLIYFSYDVKMKEKGDIPEGYSVSREKKERFSLILESASTNQTSMYLCASSPHTGTTTEAFFGQGTRLTVV.